Shown below are 9 T cell receptor beta chains from a single sample sequenced in a study of T cells in Graves' hyperthyroidism and ophthalmopathy. TCR beta CDR3 regions were amplified from RNA. When the TCR CDR3 underwent first-round RT-PCR, the HTBI primer set was used. From the multiplex PCR reads, TCRdb called clonotypes with MiXCR, one entry per CDR3 protein. The data hold roughly 290,000 distinct CDR3 sequences, with 15% to 20% observed a single time. Source material: blood. Source of these receptors: a woman aged 55-70 years with Graves' ophthalmopathy.

This clonotype was observed at least ten times. The rearrangement uses TRBV6-1 and TRBJ1-1; TRBD1 is a possible D gene (6 bases). This CDR3 region has 15 residues. In germline, CDR1 is MNHNS, CDR2 SASEGT. Trimming pared 6 bases from V and 4 bases from J, leaving 18 bases between. In DNA form, the CDR3 reads TGTGCCAGCAGCTCCCGCGGGGGGGCCCGCACTGAAGCTTTCTTT. This gives the protein CASSSRGGARTEAFF.

Notes on this clonotype: Sequence at one end of the junction differs from germline and may be a read error. The chain joins TRBV7-2 to TRBJ2-7; 7 bases are shared with TRBD2. This CDR3 is 15 amino acids long. In germline, CDR1 is SGHTA, CDR2 FQGNSA. The DNA of the CDR3 is TGTGCCAGCAGCTTAATACTAGCGCCAGGCGACGAGCGGTACTTC. Amino acids: CASSLILAPGDERYF. The full variable domain, its missing parts supplied by reference TRBV7-2 and TRBJ2-7, is GAGVSQSPSNKVTEKGKDVELRCDPISGHTALYWYRQSLGQGLEFLIYFQGNSAPDKSGLPSDRFSAERTGGSVSTLTIQRTQQEDSAVYLCASSLILAPGDERYFGPGTRLTVT.

This clonotype was observed at least ten times. The rearrangement links TRBV12-3 or TRBV12-4 to TRBJ2-5, with a weak D call TRBD1 (5 bases). V was clipped by 5 bases and J by 5 bases, with 18 bases between them. This CDR3 spans 15 amino acids. The DNA of the CDR3 is TGTGCCAGCAGTCCCACGGGCAGGGAATGGGAGACCCAGTACTTC. Translating it yields CASSPTGREWETQYF.

This clonotype was seen a few times. V usage is TRBV6-1 and J usage is TRBJ1-2, with D possibly matching TRBD1 (6 bases). Germline CDR1 and CDR2: MNHNS and SASEGT. The ends were cut back, 2 bases at V and 4 bases at J, with 17 bases in the middle. This CDR3 region has 16 residues. The CDR3 bases are TGTGCCAGCAGTGAACAATTGGACAGTTCCTTCTATGGCTACACCTTC. It is translated as CASSEQLDSSFYGYTF.

This clonotype showed up many times. The chain links TRBV27 to TRBJ1-5; 8 bases agree with TRBD1. This CDR3 region has 15 residues. Germline CDR1 is MNHEY and CDR2 is SMNVEV (reference sequence). V was clipped by 7 bases and J by 4 bases; unmatched bases: 9. As DNA, the CDR3 is TGTGCCAGCAAAGGTCTGGACAGGGTTAATCAGCCCCAGCATTTT. Encoded protein: CASKGLDRVNQPQHF.

V and J are TRBV18 and TRBJ1-3; no clear D. The CDR3 contains 13 residues. Germline V gene lookup returns CDR1 KGHSH and CDR2 LQKENI. The ends were cut back, 3 bases at V and 8 bases at J, with 11 bases in the middle. The CDR3 loop reads CASSPNSADTIYF. The CDR3 DNA reads as TGTGCCAGCTCACCTAACAGTGCGGACACCATATATTTT.

In its sample, this clonotype was seen many times. This chain links TRBV6-1 with TRBJ2-1, with D possibly matching TRBD1 (6 bases). V was shortened by 8 bases and J by 5 bases, with 16 bases between the two germline ends. The V gene's germline CDR1 is MNHNS and CDR2 SASEGT. The CDR3 consists of 14 residues. The CDR3 DNA reads TGTGCCAGCTCCAGGGGTGGTCCACACAATGAGCAGTTCTTC. This gives the protein CASSRGGPHNEQFF.

In its sample, this clonotype was seen a few times. The chain couples TRBV10-2 to TRBJ1-6; D is unclear. Per the germline V gene, CDR1 is WSHSY and CDR2 is SAAADI. CDR3 length: 14 residues. Trimming removed 4 bases from V and 7 bases from J, with 11 bases in between. The DNA of the CDR3 is TGCGCCAGCAGTGCCGCCCTTGAGAATTCACCCCTCCACTTT. It translates to CASSAALENSPLHF.

Ten or more counts support this clonotype. The chain uses TRBV15 and TRBJ2-1, with D perhaps TRBD2 (5 bases). Looked up from germline, CDR1 is LNHNV and CDR2 is YYDKDF (reference sequence). This CDR3 has 16 amino acids. Trimming removed 5 bases at V and 0 bases at J, with 14 bases between. CDR3 protein: CATSSGRGTSYNEQFF. The CDR3 nucleotides read TGTGCCACCAGCTCAGGCCGGGGTACCTCCTACAATGAGCAGTTCTTC.